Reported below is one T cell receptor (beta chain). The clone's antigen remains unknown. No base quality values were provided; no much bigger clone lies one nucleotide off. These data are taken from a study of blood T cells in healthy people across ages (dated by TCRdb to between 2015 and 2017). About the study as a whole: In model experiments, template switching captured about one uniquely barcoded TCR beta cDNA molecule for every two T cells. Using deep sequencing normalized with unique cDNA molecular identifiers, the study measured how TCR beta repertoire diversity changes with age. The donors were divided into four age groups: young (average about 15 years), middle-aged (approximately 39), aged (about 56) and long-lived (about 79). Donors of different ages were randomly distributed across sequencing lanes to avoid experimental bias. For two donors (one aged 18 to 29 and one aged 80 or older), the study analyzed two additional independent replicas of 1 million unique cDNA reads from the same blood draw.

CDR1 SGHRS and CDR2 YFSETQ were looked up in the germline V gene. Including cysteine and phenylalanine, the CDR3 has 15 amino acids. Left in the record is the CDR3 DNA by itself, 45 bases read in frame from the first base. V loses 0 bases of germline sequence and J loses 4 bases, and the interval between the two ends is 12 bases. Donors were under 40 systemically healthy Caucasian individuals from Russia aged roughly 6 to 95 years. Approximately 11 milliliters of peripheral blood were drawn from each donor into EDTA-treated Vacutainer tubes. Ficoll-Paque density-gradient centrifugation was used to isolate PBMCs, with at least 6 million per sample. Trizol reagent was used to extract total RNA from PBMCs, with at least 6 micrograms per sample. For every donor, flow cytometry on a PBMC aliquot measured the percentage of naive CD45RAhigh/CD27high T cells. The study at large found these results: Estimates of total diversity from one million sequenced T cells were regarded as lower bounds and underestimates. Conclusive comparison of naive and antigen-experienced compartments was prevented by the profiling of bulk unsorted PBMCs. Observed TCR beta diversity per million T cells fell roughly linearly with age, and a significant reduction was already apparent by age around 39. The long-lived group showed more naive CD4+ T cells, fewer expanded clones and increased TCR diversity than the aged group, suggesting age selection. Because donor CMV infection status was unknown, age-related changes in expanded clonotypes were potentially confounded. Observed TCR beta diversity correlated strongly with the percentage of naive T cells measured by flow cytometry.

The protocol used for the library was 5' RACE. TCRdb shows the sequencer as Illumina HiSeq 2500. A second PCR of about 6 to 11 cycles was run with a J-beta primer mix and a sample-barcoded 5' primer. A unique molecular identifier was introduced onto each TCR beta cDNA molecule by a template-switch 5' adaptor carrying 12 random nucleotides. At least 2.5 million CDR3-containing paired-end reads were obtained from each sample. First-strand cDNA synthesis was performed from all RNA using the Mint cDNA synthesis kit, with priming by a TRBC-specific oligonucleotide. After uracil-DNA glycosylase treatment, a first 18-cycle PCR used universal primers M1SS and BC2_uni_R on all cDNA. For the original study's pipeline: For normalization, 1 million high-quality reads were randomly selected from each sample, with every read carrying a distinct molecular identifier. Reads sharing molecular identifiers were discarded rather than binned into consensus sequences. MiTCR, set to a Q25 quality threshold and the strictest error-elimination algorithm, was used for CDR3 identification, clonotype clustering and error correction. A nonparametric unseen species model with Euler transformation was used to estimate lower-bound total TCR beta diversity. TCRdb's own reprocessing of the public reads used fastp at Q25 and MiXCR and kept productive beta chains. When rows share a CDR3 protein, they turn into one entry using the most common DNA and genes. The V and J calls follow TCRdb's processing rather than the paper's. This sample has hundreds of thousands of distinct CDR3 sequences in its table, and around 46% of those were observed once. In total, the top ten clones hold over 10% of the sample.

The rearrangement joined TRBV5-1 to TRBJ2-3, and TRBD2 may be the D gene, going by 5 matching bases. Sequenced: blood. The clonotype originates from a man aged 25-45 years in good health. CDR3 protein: CASSLVGRGPDTQYF. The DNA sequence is TGCGCCAGCAGCTTGGTTGGGCGAGGGCCAGATACGCAGTATTTT.